This T cell receptor beta chain was captured by sequencing in a study of OX40 agonist ivuxolimab in advanced cancers. Study-level results: Clonal expansion was among the lowest in partial responders at 0.1-3.0 mg/kg, especially CD8+. It was not determined which antigens were specifically recognized by the peripheral T cells that had undergone clonal expansion.

Sequencing used immunoSEQ multiplex PCR; TCRdb keeps in-frame clones, though not all of them. The sample records 70,000 to 75,000 clones, about 85% being singletons. As regards this clone: Its target is not known.

The germline V gene encodes CDR1 MDHEN and CDR2 SYDVKM. Trimming left V 2 bases short and J 8 bases short, with 24 bases between. The CDR3 length is 17 residues. This TCR came from an adult with an advanced solid tumor such as melanoma, head and neck, liver or kidney cancer. Sequenced material: CD4+ or CD8+ T cells sorted from blood, taken in a trial of the OX40 agonist ivuxolimab. The genes are TRBV28 and TRBJ1-2, with D tentatively TRBD1 (5 bases). CDR3 sequence reads: CASSLGPHRTIRRGYTF. DNA for the CDR3: TGTGCCAGCAGTTTAGGTCCCCATCGGACAATTAGACGCGGCTACACCTTC.